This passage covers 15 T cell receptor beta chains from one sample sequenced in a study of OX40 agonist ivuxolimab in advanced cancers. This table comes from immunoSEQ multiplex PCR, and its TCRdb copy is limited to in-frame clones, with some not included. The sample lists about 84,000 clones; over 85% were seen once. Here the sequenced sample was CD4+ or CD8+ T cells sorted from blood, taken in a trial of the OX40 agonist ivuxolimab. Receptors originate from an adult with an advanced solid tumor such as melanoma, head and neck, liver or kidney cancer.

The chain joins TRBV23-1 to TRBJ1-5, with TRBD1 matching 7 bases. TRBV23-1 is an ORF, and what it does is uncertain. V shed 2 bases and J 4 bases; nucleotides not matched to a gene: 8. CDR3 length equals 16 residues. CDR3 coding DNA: TGCGCCAGCAGTCAAATCCGACAGGGCACAAATCAGCCCCAGCATTTT. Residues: CASSQIRQGTNQPQHF.

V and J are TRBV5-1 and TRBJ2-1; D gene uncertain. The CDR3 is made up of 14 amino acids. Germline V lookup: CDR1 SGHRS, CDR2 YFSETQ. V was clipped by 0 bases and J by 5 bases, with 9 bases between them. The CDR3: CASSLVLAHNEQFF. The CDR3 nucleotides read TGCGCCAGCAGCTTGGTTTTAGCCCACAATGAGCAGTTCTTC.

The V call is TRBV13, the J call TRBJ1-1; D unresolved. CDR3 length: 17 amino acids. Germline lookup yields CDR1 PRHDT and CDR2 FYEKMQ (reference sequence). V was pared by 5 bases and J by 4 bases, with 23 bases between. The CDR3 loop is CASSGPIPTPTGTEAFF. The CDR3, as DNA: TGTGCCAGCAGCGGCCCGATCCCTACCCCCACGGGCACTGAAGCTTTCTTT.

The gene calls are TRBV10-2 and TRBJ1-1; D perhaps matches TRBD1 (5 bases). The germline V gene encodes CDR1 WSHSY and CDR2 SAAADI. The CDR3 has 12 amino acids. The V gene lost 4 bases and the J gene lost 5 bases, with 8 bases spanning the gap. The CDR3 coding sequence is TGCGCCAGCAGTGTCAGGGCTACTGAAGCTTTCTTT. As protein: CASSVRATEAFF.

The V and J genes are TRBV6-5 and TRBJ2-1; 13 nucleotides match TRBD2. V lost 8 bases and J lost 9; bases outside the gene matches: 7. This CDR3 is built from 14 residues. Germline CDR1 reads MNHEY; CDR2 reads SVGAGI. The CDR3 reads CASGTSGIGGEQFF. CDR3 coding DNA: TGTGCCAGCGGGACTAGCGGGATCGGAGGTGAGCAGTTCTTC.

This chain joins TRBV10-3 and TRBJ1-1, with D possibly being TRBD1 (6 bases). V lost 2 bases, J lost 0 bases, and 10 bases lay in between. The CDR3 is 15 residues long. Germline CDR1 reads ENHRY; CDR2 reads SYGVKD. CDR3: CAISEVTGLNTEAFF. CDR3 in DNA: TGTGCCATCAGTGAGGTTACAGGGCTGAACACTGAAGCTTTCTTT.

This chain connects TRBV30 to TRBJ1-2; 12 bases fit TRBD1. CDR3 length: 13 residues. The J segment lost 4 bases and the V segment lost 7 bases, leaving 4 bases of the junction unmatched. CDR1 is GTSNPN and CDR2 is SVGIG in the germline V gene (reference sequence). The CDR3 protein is CASGTGGLYGYTF. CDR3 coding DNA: TGTGCCTCCGGGACAGGGGGCCTCTATGGCTACACCTTC.

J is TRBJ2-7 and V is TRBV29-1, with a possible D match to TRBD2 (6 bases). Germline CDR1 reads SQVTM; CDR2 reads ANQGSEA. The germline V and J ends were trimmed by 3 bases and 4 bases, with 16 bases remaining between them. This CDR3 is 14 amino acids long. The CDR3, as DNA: TGCAGCGTTGAGCTCCGGCAGGGAGGATACGAGCAGTACTTC. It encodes CSVELRQGGYEQYF.

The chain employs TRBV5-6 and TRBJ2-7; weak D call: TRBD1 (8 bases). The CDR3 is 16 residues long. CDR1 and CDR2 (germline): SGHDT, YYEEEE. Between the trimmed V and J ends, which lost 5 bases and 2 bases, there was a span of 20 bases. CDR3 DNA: TGTGCCAGCAGTGGGTCAGGGGGGGACAGGACCTACGAGCAGTACTTC. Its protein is CASSGSGGDRTYEQYF.

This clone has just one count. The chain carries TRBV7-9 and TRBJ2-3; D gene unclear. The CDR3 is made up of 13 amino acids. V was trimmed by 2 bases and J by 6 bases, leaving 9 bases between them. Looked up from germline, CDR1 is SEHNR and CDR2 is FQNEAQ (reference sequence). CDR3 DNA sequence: TGTGCCAGCAGCTTACAACTAACTGATACGCAGTATTTT. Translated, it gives CASSLQLTDTQYF.

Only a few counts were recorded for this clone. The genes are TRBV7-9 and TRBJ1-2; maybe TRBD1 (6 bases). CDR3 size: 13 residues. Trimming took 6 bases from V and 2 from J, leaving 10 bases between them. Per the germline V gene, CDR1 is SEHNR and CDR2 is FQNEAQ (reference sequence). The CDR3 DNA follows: TGTGCCAGCAGGGCAGGGGACAACTATGGCTACACCTTC. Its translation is CASRAGDNYGYTF. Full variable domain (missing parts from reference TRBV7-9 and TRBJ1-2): DTGVSQNPRHKITKRGQNVTFRCDPISEHNRLYWYRQTLGQGPEFLTYFQNEAQLEKSRLLSDRFSAERPKGSFSTLEIQRTEQGDSAMYLCASRAGDNYGYTFGSGTRLTVV.

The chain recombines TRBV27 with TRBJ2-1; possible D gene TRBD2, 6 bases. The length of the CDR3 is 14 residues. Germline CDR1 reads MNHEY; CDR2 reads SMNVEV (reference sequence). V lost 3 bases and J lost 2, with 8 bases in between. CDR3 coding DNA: TGTGCCAGCAGTTTGGGGGGAACCTACAATGAGCAGTTCTTC. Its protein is CASSLGGTYNEQFF.

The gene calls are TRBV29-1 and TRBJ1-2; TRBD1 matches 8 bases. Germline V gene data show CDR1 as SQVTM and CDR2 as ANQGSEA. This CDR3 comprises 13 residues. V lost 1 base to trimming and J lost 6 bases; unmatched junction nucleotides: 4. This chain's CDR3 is CSVEVTGDDGYTF. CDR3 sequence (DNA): TGCAGCGTTGAAGTGACAGGGGATGATGGCTACACCTTC.

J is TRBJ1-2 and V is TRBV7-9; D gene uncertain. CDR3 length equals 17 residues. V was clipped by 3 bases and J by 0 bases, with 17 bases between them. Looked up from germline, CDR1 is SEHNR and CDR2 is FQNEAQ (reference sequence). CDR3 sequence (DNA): TGTGCCAGCAGCTTGGGATTTCTTAGGTCCGCTAACTATGGCTACACCTTC. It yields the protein CASSLGFLRSANYGYTF.

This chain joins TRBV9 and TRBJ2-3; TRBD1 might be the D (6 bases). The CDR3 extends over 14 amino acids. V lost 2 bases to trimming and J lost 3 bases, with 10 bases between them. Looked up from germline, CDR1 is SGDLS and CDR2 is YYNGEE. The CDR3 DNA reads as TGTGCCAGCAGCGTCGGCAGGGGAACAGATACGCAGTATTTT. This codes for CASSVGRGTDTQYF.